A selection of T cell receptor beta chains follows, all from one sample in a study of blood T cell repertoires in COVID-19. Sequenced by immunoSEQ multiplex PCR; TCRdb stores in-frame clones only, minus some. The sample yields approximately 300,000 clones, over 80% seen once. Sequenced sample: peripheral blood. These receptors all stem from a woman aged 45-59 years with active or convalescent COVID-19. The CDR3 runs from the conserved cysteine through the conserved F or W. D genes are given only for firm matches. Clone size is not always given. Where it is, it says once, few, many or a class for expanded clones.

clone_size: .
j_call: TRBJ2-3
d_call: .
v_call: TRBV29-1
cdr3_nt: TGCAGCGGTGTCGAGGGAGATACGCAGTATTTT
cdr3_aa: CSGVEGDTQYF

clone_size: .
j_call: TRBJ2-2
d_call: TRBD2
v_call: TRBV12-5
cdr3_nt: TGTGCTAGTGGAGACCCCACTAGCGGGAGGCCGTCCGGGGAGCTGTTTTTT
cdr3_aa: CASGDPTSGRPSGELFF

clone_size: .
j_call: TRBJ2-3
d_call: .
v_call: TRBV2
cdr3_nt: TGTGCCAGCAGTGAGACTAGCACAGATACGCAGTATTTT
cdr3_aa: CASSETSTDTQYF

clone_size: .
j_call: TRBJ1-5
d_call: .
v_call: TRBV19
cdr3_nt: TGTGCCAGTGAACAGGGCTTGGGTCGGCCCCAGCATTTT
cdr3_aa: CASEQGLGRPQHF

clone_size: .
j_call: TRBJ2-1
d_call: .
v_call: TRBV3-1/TRBV3-2
cdr3_nt: TGTGCCAGCAGCCAAGTCCCAGCGACAGGATACAATGAGCAGTTCTTC
cdr3_aa: CASSQVPATGYNEQFF

clone_size: .
j_call: TRBJ2-7
d_call: TRBD1
v_call: TRBV11-2
cdr3_nt: TGTGCCAGCAGCCCAGGACAGGGAAGGAGCGAGCAGTACTTC
cdr3_aa: CASSPGQGRSEQYF

clone_size: .
j_call: TRBJ2-1
d_call: TRBD2
v_call: TRBV9
cdr3_nt: TGTGCCAGCAGCGCTAGCGGAGCTATATACAATGAGCAGTTCTTC
cdr3_aa: CASSASGAIYNEQFF

clone_size: .
j_call: TRBJ2-5
d_call: .
v_call: TRBV5-6
cdr3_nt: TGTGCCAGCAGCTTGTCATTTTATAGAGAAGAGACCCAGTACTTC
cdr3_aa: CASSLSFYREETQYF

clone_size: .
j_call: TRBJ1-6
d_call: .
v_call: TRBV10-3
cdr3_nt: TGTGCCATCAGTGAGTCGAGCATTTCACCCCTCCACTTT
cdr3_aa: CAISESSISPLHF

clone_size: .
j_call: TRBJ2-2
d_call: TRBD2
v_call: TRBV27
cdr3_nt: TGTGCCAGCAGTTTAATAGCGGGAGATAACACCGGGGAGCTGTTTTTT
cdr3_aa: CASSLIAGDNTGELFF

clone_size: .
j_call: TRBJ2-7
d_call: TRBD2
v_call: TRBV19
cdr3_nt: TGTGCCAGTAGTATGGCTAGCGGGAGTTACGAGCAGTACTTC
cdr3_aa: CASSMASGSYEQYF

clone_size: .
j_call: TRBJ1-1
d_call: TRBD1
v_call: TRBV4-2
cdr3_nt: TGTGCCAGCAGCCAAGAAGACAGGGGCCGAATTTCCATGAACACTGAAGCTTTCTTT
cdr3_aa: CASSQEDRGRISMNTEAFF

clone_size: .
j_call: TRBJ2-1
d_call: .
v_call: TRBV10-3
cdr3_nt: TGTGCCATCAGTGCACGCGAGCGGGTCGGGGCGTCCTACAATGAGCAGTTCTTC
cdr3_aa: CAISARERVGASYNEQFF

clone_size: .
j_call: TRBJ2-7
d_call: TRBD1
v_call: TRBV6-5
cdr3_nt: TGTGCCAGCAGAGCTACAGGGGGTAAGGGCTACGAGCAGTACTTC
cdr3_aa: CASRATGGKGYEQYF

clone_size: .
j_call: TRBJ2-3
d_call: TRBD1
v_call: TRBV11-2
cdr3_nt: TGTGCCAGCAGCTCCTGGGACAGGGAAGCAGATACGCAGTATTTT
cdr3_aa: CASSSWDREADTQYF

clone_size: .
j_call: TRBJ1-2
d_call: TRBD1
v_call: TRBV27
cdr3_nt: TGTGCCAGCAGGACAGGGGGTAACTATGGCTACACCTTC
cdr3_aa: CASRTGGNYGYTF

clone_size: .
j_call: TRBJ2-7
d_call: TRBD2
v_call: TRBV27
cdr3_nt: TGTGCCAGCAGTTTGAAAGTTACGGGGGGAAGGAGTAGTTCCTACGAGCAGTACTTC
cdr3_aa: CASSLKVTGGRSSSYEQYF

clone_size: .
j_call: TRBJ2-3
d_call: TRBD1
v_call: TRBV5-5
cdr3_nt: TGTGCCAGCAGCTTGGCCACCGGTCGACAGGGGTTGGCAGATACGCAGTATTTT
cdr3_aa: CASSLATGRQGLADTQYF

clone_size: once
j_call: TRBJ1-1
d_call: .
v_call: TRBV29-1
cdr3_nt: TGCAGCGTTATCCAGGGGTTCACTGAAGCTTTCTTT
cdr3_aa: CSVIQGFTEAFF

clone_size: .
j_call: TRBJ2-2
d_call: TRBD1
v_call: TRBV7-2
cdr3_nt: TGTGCCAGCAGCTTAGAACAGGGGGCAGAGGAGCTGTTTTTT
cdr3_aa: CASSLEQGAEELFF